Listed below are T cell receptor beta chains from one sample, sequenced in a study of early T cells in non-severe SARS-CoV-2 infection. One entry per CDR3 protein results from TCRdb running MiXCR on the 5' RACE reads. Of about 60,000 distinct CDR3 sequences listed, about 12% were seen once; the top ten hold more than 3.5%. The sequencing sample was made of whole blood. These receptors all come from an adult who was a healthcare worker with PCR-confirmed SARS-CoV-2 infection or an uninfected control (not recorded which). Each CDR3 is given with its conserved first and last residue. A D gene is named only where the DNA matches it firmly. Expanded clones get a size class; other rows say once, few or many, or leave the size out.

TGTGCCAGCAGCATGCGGGGAACCGGCGGAAACACCATATATTTT	CASSMRGTGGNTIYF	TRBJ1-3	-	many	TRBV9
TGTGCCAGCTCACCCGCGGGGACAAAAAGCAATCAGCCCCAGCATTTT	CASSPAGTKSNQPQHF	TRBJ1-5	-	many	TRBV18
TGTGCCAGCAGTTATACAGGCTACTACGAGCAGTACTTC	CASSYTGYYEQYF	TRBJ2-7	-	-	TRBV6-6
TGTGCCAGCAGCTTAGGTGAACTAAATGAGCAGTTCTTC	CASSLGELNEQFF	TRBJ2-1	-	-	TRBV7-2
TGTGCCAGCAGCTTCCGGCCCCTGGGCGGGGAGCTGTTTTTT	CASSFRPLGGELFF	TRBJ2-2	-	few	TRBV11-2
TGCAGTGCTAGAACCCCGGGACAGGGGGGTTACGAGCAGTACTTC	CSARTPGQGGYEQYF	TRBJ2-7	TRBD1	-	TRBV20-1
TGCGCCAGCAGCTTCCCTCCGGACAGGGATCTCTACGAGCAGTACTTC	CASSFPPDRDLYEQYF	TRBJ2-7	TRBD1	few	TRBV5-1
TGTGCCAGCAGTTTTTATACAGGGGAAAACATTCAGTACTTC	CASSFYTGENIQYF	TRBJ2-4	TRBD1	few	TRBV12-3/TRBV12-4
TGTGCCAGCAGCTTAACAGGGGAATTTTCACCCCTCCACTTT	CASSLTGEFSPLHF	TRBJ1-6	TRBD1	many	TRBV13
TGCAGCGTTGGCGGGGGCGAAGACATTCAGTACTTC	CSVGGGEDIQYF	TRBJ2-4	-	-	TRBV29-1
TGTGCCAGCAGCCCTCTAGGAGGGGGCCCTACAGATACGCAGTATTTT	CASSPLGGGPTDTQYF	TRBJ2-3	-	few	TRBV7-8
TGTGCCAGCACCATGGGACAGGCTGAAGCTTTCTTT	CASTMGQAEAFF	TRBJ1-1	TRBD1	-	TRBV6-5
TGTGCCAGCACCCAGATAGGGGCCAACACAGATACGCAGTATTTT	CASTQIGANTDTQYF	TRBJ2-3	-	few	TRBV6-2/TRBV6-3
TGCAGTGCCTGGGACAGAACGAACTATGGCTACACCTTC	CSAWDRTNYGYTF	TRBJ1-2	TRBD1	few	TRBV20-1
TGCGCCAGCAGCCAAGCCGGGACAGGATACAATGAGCAGTTCTTC	CASSQAGTGYNEQFF	TRBJ2-1	TRBD1	few	TRBV4-1
TGCAGTGCTAGACCAATGACAGGGCTGGAGACCCAGTACTTC	CSARPMTGLETQYF	TRBJ2-5	TRBD1	-	TRBV20-1
TGCAGTGCTAGCGGTCAGATCCGCAATGAGCAGTTCTTC	CSASGQIRNEQFF	TRBJ2-1	-	-	TRBV20-1
TGCAGCGGGGAACAGGGGTCGGACACTGAAGCTTTCTTT	CSGEQGSDTEAFF	TRBJ1-1	TRBD1	many	TRBV29-1
TGTGCCAGCAGACCGGACTTCTATGGCTACACCTTC	CASRPDFYGYTF	TRBJ1-2	-	-	TRBV11-3
TGTGCCAGCAGCTTAGCAGGGACCGGCTACACCTTC	CASSLAGTGYTF	TRBJ1-2	-	-	TRBV7-9
TGTGCCAGCAGCTTAGGGCCGACAGATAACACAGATACGCAGTATTTT	CASSLGPTDNTDTQYF	TRBJ2-3	-	many	TRBV7-8
TGCAGTGCTTTTAGTAACACTGAAGCTTTCTTT	CSAFSNTEAFF	TRBJ1-1	-	-	TRBV20-1
TGCGCCAGCAGCTTGGCGACGACTCGGACGGCCTACGAGCAGTACTTC	CASSLATTRTAYEQYF	TRBJ2-7	-	many	TRBV5-1
TGTGCCAGCAGCCTCTCGGACAGCAACACCGGGGAGCTGTTTTTT	CASSLSDSNTGELFF	TRBJ2-2	-	-	TRBV7-6
TGCAGTGCTCAGGGACTAGCGGGGGGCACAGATACGCAGTATTTT	CSAQGLAGGTDTQYF	TRBJ2-3	TRBD2	-	TRBV20-1
TGCGCCAGCAGGACAGGCTACGAGCAGTACTTC	CASRTGYEQYF	TRBJ2-7	-	-	TRBV5-1
TGCGCCAGCAGCCGCAATTACCGGGACCGCTACGAGCAGTACTTC	CASSRNYRDRYEQYF	TRBJ2-7	-	many	TRBV4-3
TGTGCCAGCAGCTCCCAGGGAACATACAATGAGCAGTTCTTC	CASSSQGTYNEQFF	TRBJ2-1	-	few	TRBV11-3
TGTGCCAGCAGTTACGAGATGGGGGACTCACCCCTCCACTTT	CASSYEMGDSPLHF	TRBJ1-6	-	few	TRBV6-5
TGCAGTGCTAGAGATTCGGGGCGGGACACCGGGGAGCTGTTTTTT	CSARDSGRDTGELFF	TRBJ2-2	-	-	TRBV20-1
TGTGCCAGCAGCTTAGCCCCGACAGGGGCTGGAAACACCATATATTTT	CASSLAPTGAGNTIYF	TRBJ1-3	TRBD1	many	TRBV7-9